The subject of this entry is one T cell receptor (beta chain). Constant-segment-primed 5'RACE gave TCR alpha and TCR beta cDNA libraries with sample barcodes and UMIs. TCRdb used MiXCR to reprocess the 5' RACE reads, holding one entry per CDR3 protein. Of 400,000 to 500,000 distinct CDR3 sequences in the sample, around 19% were seen once. Germline V CDR1 and CDR2: LGHDT, YNNKEL (reference sequence). Unmatched junction bases numbered 9, after V lost 4 bases and J lost 4 bases. The CDR3 runs 17 residues. The sample belongs to a study of T-cell memory formation after mild COVID-19. Across the whole study: Largely, TCR clusters stayed within a single donor.

This receptor was obtained from an adult woman who had mild COVID-19 (a few samples of this study predate the infection). Cell type and time point are not known. This rearrangement joins TRBV3-1 to TRBJ2-1; 11 nucleotides align to TRBD2. The sequenced material came from PBMCs or a T cell subset sorted from them (not recorded which). CDR3 DNA sequence: TGTGCCAGCAGCCTTCGTCTTCTAGCGGGGGGTTACAATGAGCAGTTCTTC. It specifies CASSLRLLAGGYNEQFF.